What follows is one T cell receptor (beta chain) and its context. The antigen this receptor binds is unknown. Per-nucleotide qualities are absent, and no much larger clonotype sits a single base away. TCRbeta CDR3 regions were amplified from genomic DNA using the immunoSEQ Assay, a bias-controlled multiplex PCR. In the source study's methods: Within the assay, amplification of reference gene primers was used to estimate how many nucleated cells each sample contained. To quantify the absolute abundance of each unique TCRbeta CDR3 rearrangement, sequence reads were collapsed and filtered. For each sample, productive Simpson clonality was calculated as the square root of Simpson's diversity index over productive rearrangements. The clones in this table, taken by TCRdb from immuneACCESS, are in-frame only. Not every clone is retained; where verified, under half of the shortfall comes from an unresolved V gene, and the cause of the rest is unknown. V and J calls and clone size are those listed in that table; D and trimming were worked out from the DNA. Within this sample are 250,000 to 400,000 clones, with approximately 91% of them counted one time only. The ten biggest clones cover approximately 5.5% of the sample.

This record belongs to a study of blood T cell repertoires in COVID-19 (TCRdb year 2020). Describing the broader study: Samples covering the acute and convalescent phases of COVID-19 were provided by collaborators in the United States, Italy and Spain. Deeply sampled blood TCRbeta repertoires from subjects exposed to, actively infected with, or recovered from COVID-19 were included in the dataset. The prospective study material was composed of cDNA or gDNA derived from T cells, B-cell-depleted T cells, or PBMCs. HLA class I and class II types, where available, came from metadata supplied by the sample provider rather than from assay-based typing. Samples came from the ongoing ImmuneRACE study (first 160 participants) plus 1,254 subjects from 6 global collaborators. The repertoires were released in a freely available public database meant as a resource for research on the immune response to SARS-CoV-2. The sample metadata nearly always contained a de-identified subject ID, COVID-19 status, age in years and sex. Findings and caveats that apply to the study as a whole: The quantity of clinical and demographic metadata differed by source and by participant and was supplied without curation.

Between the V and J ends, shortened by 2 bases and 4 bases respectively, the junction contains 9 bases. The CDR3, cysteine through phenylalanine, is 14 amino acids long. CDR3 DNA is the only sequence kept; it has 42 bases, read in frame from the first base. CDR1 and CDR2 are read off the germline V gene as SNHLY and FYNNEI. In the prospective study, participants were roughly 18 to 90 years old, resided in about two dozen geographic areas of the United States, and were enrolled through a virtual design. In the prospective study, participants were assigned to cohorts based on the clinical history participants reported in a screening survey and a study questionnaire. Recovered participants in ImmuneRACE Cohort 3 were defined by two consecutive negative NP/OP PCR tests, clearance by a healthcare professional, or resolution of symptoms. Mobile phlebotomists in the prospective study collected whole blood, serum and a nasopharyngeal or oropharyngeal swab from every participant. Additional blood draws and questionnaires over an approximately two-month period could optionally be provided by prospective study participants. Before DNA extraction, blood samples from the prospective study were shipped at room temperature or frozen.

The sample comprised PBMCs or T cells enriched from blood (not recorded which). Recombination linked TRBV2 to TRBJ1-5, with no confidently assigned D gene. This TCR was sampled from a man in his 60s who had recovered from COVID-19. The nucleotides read TGTGCCAGCAGTGAAATGGGCAGTAATCAGCCCCAGCATTTT. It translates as CASSEMGSNQPQHF.